This entry lists 13 T cell receptor beta chains sequenced from one sample in a study of T cell repertoires in cytomegalovirus infection. Their recognized antigens are unknown. TCRdb redid the calling of the reads with MiXCR, one entry per CDR3 protein. This sample has tens of thousands of distinct CDR3 sequences, with 22% found just once. Sequences were obtained from PBMCs, sequenced either directly or after in vitro stimulation (not recorded which). The receptor source for this set is a human donor in good health (CMV status not recorded). Some clones in this sample may be carry-over from other donors' samples.

In this sample, this clonotype turned up a few times. As DNA, the CDR3 is TGTGCCAGCAGCCCCCCTGAGTGGCTCGGGGAGACCCAGTACTTC. This codes for CASSPPEWLGETQYF. V is TRBV7-9 and J is TRBJ2-5; no reliable D call. The germline CDR1 and CDR2 sequences are SEHNR and FQNEAQ (reference sequence). The V gene lost 5 bases and the J gene lost 5 bases, with 18 bases spanning the gap. CDR3 length: 15 amino acids. The variable domain in full, with the rest retrieved from reference TRBV7-9 and TRBJ2-5, is DTGVSQNPRHKITKRGQNVTFRCDPISEHNRLYWYRQTLGQGPEFLTYFQNEAQLEKSRLLSDRFSAERPKGSFSTLEIQRTEQGDSAMYLCASSPPEWLGETQYFGPGTRLLVL.

V and J are TRBV14 and TRBJ1-2; no reliable D call. This CDR3 is 13 amino acids long. V lost 1 base, J lost 3 bases, and 6 bases lay in between. CDR1 is SGHDN and CDR2 is FVKESK in the germline V gene. CDR3 nucleotides: TGTGCCAGCAGCCAAGGGACGTACTATGGCTACACCTTC. Its protein product is CASSQGTYYGYTF.

The chain combines TRBV6-5 with TRBJ2-5; 10 bases map to TRBD2. V gave up 0 bases and J gave up 5 bases; unmatched junction bases: 3. The CDR3 has 15 residues. Germline CDR1 reads MNHEY; CDR2 reads SVGAGI. This chain's CDR3 is CASSYSGAGGETQYF. The DNA of the CDR3 is TGTGCCAGCAGTTACTCAGGAGCGGGAGGGGAGACCCAGTACTTC.

This clonotype was counted only a few times. V usage is TRBV28 and J usage is TRBJ2-7; D is uncertain. Germline CDR1 is MDHEN and CDR2 is SYDVKM. The length of the CDR3 is 11 residues. Trimming stripped 5 bases from V and 3 bases from J, with 5 bases between. The CDR3 loop is CASSMIYEQYF. Written as DNA, the CDR3 is TGTGCCAGCAGTATGATCTACGAGCAGTACTTC.

J is TRBJ2-6 and V is TRBV7-4, with TRBD2 matching 11 bases. The CDR3 sequence is 18 residues long. Trimming took 5 bases from V and 6 from J; bases not matched to a gene: 12. Germline V gene lookup returns CDR1 SGHVT and CDR2 SQSDAQ. The CDR3 coding sequence is TGTGCCAGCAGCCATACTAGCGGGGGTATCTGGGTGGCCAACGTCCTGACTTTC. Its translation: CASSHTSGGIWVANVLTF.

This clonotype was seen at least ten times. The J gene is TRBJ2-1, the V gene TRBV7-8; 7 bases map to TRBD1. The CDR3 runs 11 residues. Germline V gene sequence: CDR1 SGHVS, CDR2 FQNEAQ. Trimming removed 1 base from V and 12 bases from J; junction bases left unmatched: 0. CDR3 coding DNA: TGTGCCAGCAGCTTAGACAGGGGGCAGTTCTTC. Its translation is CASSLDRGQFF.

The chain uses TRBV5-3 and TRBJ1-2; 8 nucleotides agree with TRBD1. TRBV5-3 is an ORF for which the function is uncertain. The CDR3 is 16 residues long. V lost 4 bases and J lost 0; bases outside the gene matches: 8. CDR3 sequence: CARSPGQGRANYGYTF. CDR3 DNA sequence: TGTGCCAGAAGCCCTGGACAGGGAAGGGCTAACTATGGCTACACCTTC.

The sample holds a few counts of this clonotype. V and J are TRBV7-2 and TRBJ1-2; D possibly corresponds to TRBD1 (5 bases). With 5 bases removed from V and 5 bases from J, the gap between germline ends came to 12 bases. The CDR3 has 13 residues. Germline V gene lookup returns CDR1 SGHTA and CDR2 FQGNSA. DNA for the CDR3: TGTGCCAGCAGCCTGGGACCGGATTATGGCTACACCTTC. This codes for CASSLGPDYGYTF.

The rearrangement uses TRBV6-1 and TRBJ2-3; no firm D call. The CDR3 consists of 11 residues. V was shortened by 8 bases and J by 3 bases, with 6 bases between the two germline ends. Per the germline V gene, CDR1 is MNHNS and CDR2 is SASEGT. CDR3 in amino acids: CASRKTDTQYF. CDR3 nucleotides: TGTGCCAGCCGTAAGACAGATACGCAGTATTTT.

V usage is TRBV11-2 and J usage is TRBJ1-1; 8 positions agree with TRBD1. Germline V gene sequence: CDR1 SGHAT, CDR2 FQNNGV. The CDR3 contains 14 residues. J gave up 1 base and V 6 bases, and 4 bases lay outside the gene matches. The CDR3 bases are TGTGCCAGCAGGGTAGACAGGGGGAACACTGAAGCTTTCTTT. This encodes CASRVDRGNTEAFF. The variable domain in full, with the rest retrieved from reference TRBV11-2 and TRBJ1-1, is EAGVAQSPRYKIIEKRQSVAFWCNPISGHATLYWYQQILGQGPKLLIQFQNNGVVDDSQLPKDRFSAERLKGVDSTLKIQPAKLEDSAVYLCASRVDRGNTEAFFGQGTRLTVV.

About this clonotype: This likely comes from a read error, as the CDR3 has no conserved phenylalanine or tryptophan at its end. The genes are TRBV28 and TRBJ2-1; D unresolved. Trimming removed 2 bases at V and 6 bases at J, with 14 bases between. The CDR3 has 15 amino acids. The germline V gene encodes CDR1 MDHEN and CDR2 SYDVKM. The CDR3 protein is CASSLTSQGRNEQFL. The CDR3 DNA reads as TGTGCCAGCAGTTTAACCAGCCAAGGGCGCAATGAGCAGTTCTTA.

This clonotype was counted ten times or more. The chain has TRBV7-6 and TRBJ2-7; D not certain. There are 12 residues in the CDR3. The V end lost 4 bases, the J end lost 7 bases, and 11 bases lay between the germline ends. Germline V gene data show CDR1 as SGHVS and CDR2 as FNYEAQ. CDR3 sequence reads: CASSWRDSEQYF. The CDR3 DNA is TGTGCCAGCAGCTGGCGTGACTCGGAGCAGTACTTC.

The chain has TRBV4-1 and TRBJ2-7; TRBD2 matches at 8 bases. The CDR3 length is 13 residues. Trimming took 0 bases from V and 6 from J; bases not matched to a gene: 1. In germline, CDR1 is MGHRA, CDR2 YSYEKL. This CDR3 is CASSQDLAGEQYF. CDR3 DNA sequence: TGCGCCAGCAGCCAAGATCTAGCGGGCGAGCAGTACTTC.